Listed below are T cell receptor beta chains from one sample, sequenced in a study of T cell repertoires in cytomegalovirus infection. TCRdb itself ran the reads through MiXCR, one entry per CDR3 protein. The sample holds 150,000 to 200,000 distinct CDR3 sequences, roughly an eighth seen once. The sample was PBMCs. These receptors were taken from a human donor in good health (CMV status not recorded). Some clones in this sample may be carry-over from other donors' samples. CDR3s include the opening cysteine and the closing phenylalanine or tryptophan. D genes are given only for firm matches. The size of a clone is reported for some rows only, either as once, few or many, or as a class for expanded clones.

15	TRBV29-1	TRBJ2-5	TRBD2	NA	TGCAGCGCAGGGACTAGCGGGAGAGAAAGGGAGACCCAGTACTTC	CSAGTSGRERETQYF
14	TRBV7-6	TRBJ1-5	NA	many	TGTGCCAGCAGCTTAGAACCTATCGGTCAGCCCCAGCATTTT	CASSLEPIGQPQHF
15	TRBV7-3	TRBJ2-3	TRBD2	few	TGTGCCAGCAGCCTCGCGGGAGCAATAACAGATACGCAGTATTTT	CASSLAGAITDTQYF
13	TRBV10-3	TRBJ2-4	NA	many	TGTGCCATCAGGGAGGGGGTCCAAAACATTCAGTACTTC	CAIREGVQNIQYF
15	TRBV7-9	TRBJ2-5	TRBD1	few	TGTGCCAGCAGCCCCACAGGACAGGCGGGAGAGACCCAGTACTTC	CASSPTGQAGETQYF
14	TRBV12-3/TRBV12-4	TRBJ1-1	NA	NA	TGTGCCAGCAGTCTACAGGGCCAGGGCACTGAAGCTTTCTTT	CASSLQGQGTEAFF
19	TRBV7-9	TRBJ1-2	TRBD1	many	TGTGCCAGCAGCGGTATAGGGGACAGGGTGTCCCATGCTAACTATGGCTACACCTTC	CASSGIGDRVSHANYGYTF
13	TRBV2	TRBJ2-7	NA	few	TGTGCCAGCAGAGAACAGGGCCCCTACGAGCAGTACTTC	CASREQGPYEQYF
18	TRBV6-4	TRBJ2-2	NA	NA	TGTGCCAGCAGTGTTAGTGGGGGGCTCTACGCGAACACCGGGGAGCTGTTTTTT	CASSVSGGLYANTGELFF
15	TRBV29-1	TRBJ2-3	NA	NA	TGCAGCGTTGGCTTGCAGGCGAAAAAACTGGGTACGCAGTATTTT	CSVGLQAKKLGTQYF
13	TRBV7-2	TRBJ1-4	NA	many	TGTGCCAGCAGACCGACAGAGAGTGAAAAACTGTTTTTT	CASRPTESEKLFF
12	TRBV11-2	TRBJ1-3	NA	many	TGTGCCAGCAGTAACTATGGAAACACCATATATTTT	CASSNYGNTIYF
13	TRBV7-2	TRBJ1-1	NA	many	TGTGCCAGCAGTTACAGGCTGAACACTGAAGCTTTCTTT	CASSYRLNTEAFF
11	TRBV11-2	TRBJ2-1	NA	few	TGTGCCAGCAGTCACCTATGGGAGCAGTTCTTC	CASSHLWEQFF
15	TRBV9	TRBJ2-3	NA	NA	TGTGCCAGCAGCCCCCCCAGCGGTAACACAGATACGCAGTATTTT	CASSPPSGNTDTQYF
15	TRBV6-6	TRBJ2-1	TRBD2	many	TGTGCCAGCAGTTTGGGGGGGAGGGCTAGAAATGAGCAGTTCTTC	CASSLGGRARNEQFF
15	TRBV15	TRBJ2-7	TRBD1	many	TGTGCCACCAGCAGACCGGGACAGGGTGGGAACGAGCAGTACTTC	CATSRPGQGGNEQYF
15	TRBV7-2	TRBJ1-6	NA	many	TGTGCCAGCAGCTTTGGAGGGGAAGGTAGTTCACCCCTCCACTTT	CASSFGGEGSSPLHF
15	TRBV12-3/TRBV12-4	TRBJ2-1	TRBD2	many	TGTGCCAGCAGTTTGATCGGACGGGGGGGGAGTGAGCAGTTCTTC	CASSLIGRGGSEQFF
16	TRBV7-2	TRBJ2-7	TRBD2	many	TGTGCCAGCAGCTTAGCGTGGCGGGGGGGCTGGGACGAGCAGTACTTC	CASSLAWRGGWDEQYF
14	TRBV24-1	TRBJ2-1	NA	NA	TGTGCCACCAGTGATCTACGGACGGGAAGTGAGCAGTTCTTC	CATSDLRTGSEQFF
14	TRBV3-1	TRBJ1-1	NA	NA	TGTGCCAGCAGCCAAGATCCAGGTAACACTGAAGCTTTCTTT	CASSQDPGNTEAFF
13	TRBV7-2	TRBJ2-1	NA	many	TGTGCCAGCAGAGCTGGAGGGGGGGGGGAGCAGTTCTTC	CASRAGGGGEQFF
15	TRBV2	TRBJ2-2	TRBD1	many	TGTGCCAGCAGGCGACAGGGTACTGTCACCGGGGAGCTGTTTTTT	CASRRQGTVTGELFF
14	TRBV6-6	TRBJ2-3	NA	few	TGTGCCAGCAGTCTCGGGGGAGTGGCAGATACGCAGTATTTT	CASSLGGVADTQYF
18	TRBV24-1	TRBJ2-2	NA	many	TGTGCCACCAGTGATTTGCAAGGACGGGGGAATTCCCCCGGGGAGCTGTTTTTT	CATSDLQGRGNSPGELFF